This TCR beta chain was identified during a study of T-cell memory formation after mild COVID-19. Study-wide results and caveats: Contracting CD8+ clones were enriched in EMRA, CD4+ mainly in CM and EM.

Trimming took 6 bases from V and 15 from J, leaving 21 bases between them. The CDR3 length is 13 residues. From germline, CDR1 is MNHEY and CDR2 SVGEGT. Details on this clonotype: Its antigen is unknown.

One entry per CDR3 protein, called by TCRdb with MiXCR from the 5' RACE reads. This sample carries about 100,000 distinct CDR3 sequences, 11% of them seen once, and the ten largest clones take approximately 40%. Input material: PBMCs or a T cell subset sorted from them (not recorded which). The rearrangement links TRBV6-2 or TRBV6-3 to TRBJ2-1; TRBD2 might be the D (5 bases). The clonotype originates from a man aged 18 to 30 who had mild COVID-19 (a few samples of this study predate the infection). Cell type and time point are not known. The CDR3 spells CASSYTIRDRRFF. The CDR3, as DNA: TGTGCCAGCAGCTATACAATCCGGGATCGGCGGTTCTTC.